Listed below are T cell receptor beta chains from one sample, sequenced in a study of cytotoxic CD8 clonotypes in ibrutinib-treated CLL. Using immunoSEQ multiplex PCR, the repertoire was profiled, and TCRdb retains in-frame clones only, with some absent. The sample includes approximately 140,000 clones, 70% to 80% of them seen just once. Source: PBMCs, taken after 12 months of ibrutinib treatment. Receptor source: a human donor with chronic lymphocytic leukemia. The CDR3 runs from the conserved cysteine through the conserved F or W. A D gene is named only where the DNA matches it firmly.

v_call: TRBV30
d_call: NA
j_call: TRBJ1-2
cdr3_nt: TGTGCCTGGAGTGGGACAGTTTGGGTCTATGGCTACACCTTC
cdr3_aa: CAWSGTVWVYGYTF

v_call: TRBV5-1
d_call: NA
j_call: TRBJ2-2
cdr3_nt: TGCGCCAGCAGCTTGGGACAGCTCGACACCGGGGAGCTGTTTTTT
cdr3_aa: CASSLGQLDTGELFF

v_call: TRBV5-1
d_call: TRBD2
j_call: TRBJ2-3
cdr3_nt: TGCGCCAGCAGCCGCGGGACTAGCAGCGCAGATACGCAGTATTTT
cdr3_aa: CASSRGTSSADTQYF

v_call: TRBV5-1
d_call: TRBD2
j_call: TRBJ2-3
cdr3_nt: TGCGCCAGCAGCACGACTAGCGGGGGGACGCAGTATTTT
cdr3_aa: CASSTTSGGTQYF

v_call: TRBV27
d_call: TRBD2
j_call: TRBJ2-3
cdr3_nt: TGTGCCAGCAGTTTAGGTAGCGGGGTAAGCACAGATACGCAGTATTTT
cdr3_aa: CASSLGSGVSTDTQYF

v_call: TRBV27
d_call: TRBD2
j_call: TRBJ2-1
cdr3_nt: TGTGCCAGCAGAGCGGGAGGGCCTTTAAATGAGCAGTTCTTC
cdr3_aa: CASRAGGPLNEQFF

v_call: TRBV7-2
d_call: TRBD2
j_call: TRBJ2-4
cdr3_nt: TGTGCCAGCAGGACCGGGACTAGCGGGGTGGACAAAAACATTCAGTACTTC
cdr3_aa: CASRTGTSGVDKNIQYF

v_call: TRBV4-2
d_call: NA
j_call: TRBJ2-7
cdr3_nt: TGTGCCAGCAGCCAAGGAAACTTGGCGGAGTACGAGCAGTACTTC
cdr3_aa: CASSQGNLAEYEQYF

v_call: TRBV2
d_call: TRBD1
j_call: TRBJ1-2
cdr3_nt: TGTGCCAGCACCGCTTTGGGGACAGCCTATGGCTACACCTTC
cdr3_aa: CASTALGTAYGYTF

v_call: TRBV18
d_call: NA
j_call: TRBJ1-1
cdr3_nt: TGTGCCAGCTCACCACCGGTTGAGGGTCGGACTGAAGCTTTCTTT
cdr3_aa: CASSPPVEGRTEAFF